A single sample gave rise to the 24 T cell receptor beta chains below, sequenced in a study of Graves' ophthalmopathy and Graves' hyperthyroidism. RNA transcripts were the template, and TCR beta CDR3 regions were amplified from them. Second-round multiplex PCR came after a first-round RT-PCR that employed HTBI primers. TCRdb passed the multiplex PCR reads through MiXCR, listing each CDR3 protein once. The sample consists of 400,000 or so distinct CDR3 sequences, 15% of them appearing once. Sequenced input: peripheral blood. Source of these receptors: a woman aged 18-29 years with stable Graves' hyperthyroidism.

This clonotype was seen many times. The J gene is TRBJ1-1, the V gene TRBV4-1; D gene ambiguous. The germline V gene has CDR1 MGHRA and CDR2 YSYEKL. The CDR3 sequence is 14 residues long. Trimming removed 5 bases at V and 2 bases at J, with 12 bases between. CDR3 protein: CASSLTFSNTEAFF. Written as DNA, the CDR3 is TGCGCCAGCAGCTTGACGTTCAGTAACACTGAAGCTTTCTTT.

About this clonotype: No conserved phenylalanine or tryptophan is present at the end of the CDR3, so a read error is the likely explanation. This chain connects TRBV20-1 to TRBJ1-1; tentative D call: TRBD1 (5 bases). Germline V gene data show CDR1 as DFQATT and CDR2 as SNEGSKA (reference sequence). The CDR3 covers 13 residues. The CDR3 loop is CGIIRGENTEAFY. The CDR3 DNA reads TGCGGGATAATTAGAGGGGAGAACACTGAAGCTTTCTAT.

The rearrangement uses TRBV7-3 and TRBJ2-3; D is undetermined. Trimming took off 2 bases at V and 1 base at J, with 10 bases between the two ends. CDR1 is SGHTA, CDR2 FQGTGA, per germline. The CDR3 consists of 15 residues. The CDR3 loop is CASSLEGSRTDTQYF. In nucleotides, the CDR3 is TGTGCCAGCAGCTTAGAAGGTTCCCGCACAGATACGCAGTATTTT.

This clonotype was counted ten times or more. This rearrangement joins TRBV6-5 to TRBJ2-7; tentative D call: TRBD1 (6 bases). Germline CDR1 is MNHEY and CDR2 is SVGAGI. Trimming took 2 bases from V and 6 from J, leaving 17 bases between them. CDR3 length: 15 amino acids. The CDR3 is CASSYRPGHLSEQYF. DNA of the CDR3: TGTGCCAGCAGTTACCGACCGGGACATCTCTCCGAGCAGTACTTC.

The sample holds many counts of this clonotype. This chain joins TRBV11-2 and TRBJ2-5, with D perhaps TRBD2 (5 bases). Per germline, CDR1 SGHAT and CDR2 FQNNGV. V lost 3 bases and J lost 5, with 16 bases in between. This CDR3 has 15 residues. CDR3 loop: CASSFVGVLEETQYF. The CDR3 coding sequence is TGTGCCAGCAGCTTTGTCGGGGTCTTGGAGGAGACCCAGTACTTC.

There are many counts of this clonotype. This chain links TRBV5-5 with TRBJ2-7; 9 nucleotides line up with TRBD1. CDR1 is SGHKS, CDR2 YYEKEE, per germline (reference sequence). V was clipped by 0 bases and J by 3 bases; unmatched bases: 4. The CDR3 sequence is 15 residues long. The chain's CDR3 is CASSLAGTGIYEQYF. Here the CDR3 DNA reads TGTGCCAGCAGCTTGGCCGGGACAGGGATCTACGAGCAGTACTTC.

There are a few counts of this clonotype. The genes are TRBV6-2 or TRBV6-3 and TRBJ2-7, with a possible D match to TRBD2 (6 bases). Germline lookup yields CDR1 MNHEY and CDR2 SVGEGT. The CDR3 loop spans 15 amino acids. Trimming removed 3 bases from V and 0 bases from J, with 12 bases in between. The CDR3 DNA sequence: TGTGCCAGCAGTTATTCTGGACTACTCTCCTACGAGCAGTACTTC. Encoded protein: CASSYSGLLSYEQYF.

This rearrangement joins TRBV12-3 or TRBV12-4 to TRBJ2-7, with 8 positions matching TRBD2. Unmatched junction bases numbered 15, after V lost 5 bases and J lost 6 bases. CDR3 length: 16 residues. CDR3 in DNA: TGTGCCAGCAGTCGGGGGGGGGCCCCATATCTGCTCGAGCAGTACTTC. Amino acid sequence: CASSRGGAPYLLEQYF.

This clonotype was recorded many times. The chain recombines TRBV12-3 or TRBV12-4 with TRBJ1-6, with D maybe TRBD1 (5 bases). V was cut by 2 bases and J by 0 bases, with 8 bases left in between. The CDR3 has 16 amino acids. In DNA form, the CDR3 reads TGTGCCAGCAGTTTATGGGGGAGCTCCTATAATTCACCCCTCCACTTT. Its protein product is CASSLWGSSYNSPLHF.

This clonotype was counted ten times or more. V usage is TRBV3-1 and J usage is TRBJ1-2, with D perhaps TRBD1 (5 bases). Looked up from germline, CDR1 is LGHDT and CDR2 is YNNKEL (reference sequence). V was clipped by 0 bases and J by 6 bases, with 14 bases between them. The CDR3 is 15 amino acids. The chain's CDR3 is CASSQERPLGDGYTF. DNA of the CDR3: TGTGCCAGCAGCCAAGAAAGGCCGCTGGGGGATGGCTACACCTTC. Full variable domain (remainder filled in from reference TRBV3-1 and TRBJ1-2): DTAVSQTPKYLVTQMGNDKSIKCEQNLGHDTMYWYKQDSKKFLKIMFSYNNKELIINETVPNRFSPKSPDKAHLNLHINSLELGDSAVYFCASSQERPLGDGYTFGSGTRLTVV.

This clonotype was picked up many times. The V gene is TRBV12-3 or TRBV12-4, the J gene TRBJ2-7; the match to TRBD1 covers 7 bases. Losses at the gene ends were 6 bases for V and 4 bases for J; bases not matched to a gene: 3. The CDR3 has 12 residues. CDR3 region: CASSQGDYEQYF. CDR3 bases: TGTGCCAGCAGCCAGGGGGATTACGAGCAGTACTTC.

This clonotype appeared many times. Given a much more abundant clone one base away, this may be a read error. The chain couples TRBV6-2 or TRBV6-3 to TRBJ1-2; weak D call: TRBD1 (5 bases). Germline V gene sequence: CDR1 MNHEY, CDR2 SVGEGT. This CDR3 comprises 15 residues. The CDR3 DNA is TGTGCCGGCAGTTACCCCGCAGGGATGAACTATGGCTACACCTTC. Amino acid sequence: CAGSYPAGMNYGYTF.

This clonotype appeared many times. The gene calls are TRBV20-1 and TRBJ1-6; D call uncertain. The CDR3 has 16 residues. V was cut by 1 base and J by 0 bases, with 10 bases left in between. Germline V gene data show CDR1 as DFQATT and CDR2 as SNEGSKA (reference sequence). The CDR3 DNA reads TGCAGTGCTAGAGCCTTGGCGAGCTCCTATAATTCACCCCTCCACTTT. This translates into CSARALASSYNSPLHF.

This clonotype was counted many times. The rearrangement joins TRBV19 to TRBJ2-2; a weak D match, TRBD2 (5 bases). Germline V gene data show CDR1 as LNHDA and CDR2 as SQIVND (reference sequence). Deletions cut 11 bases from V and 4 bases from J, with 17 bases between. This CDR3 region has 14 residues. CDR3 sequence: CAVRPTGTTGELFF. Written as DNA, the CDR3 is TGTGCCGTTCGACCCACGGGAACCACCGGGGAGCTGTTTTTT. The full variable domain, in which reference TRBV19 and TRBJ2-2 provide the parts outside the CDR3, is DGGITQSPKYLFRKEGQNVTLSCEQNLNHDAMYWYRQDPGQGLRLIYYSQIVNDFQKGDIAEGYSVSREKKESFPLTVTSAQKNPTAFYLCAVRPTGTTGELFFGEGSRLTVL.

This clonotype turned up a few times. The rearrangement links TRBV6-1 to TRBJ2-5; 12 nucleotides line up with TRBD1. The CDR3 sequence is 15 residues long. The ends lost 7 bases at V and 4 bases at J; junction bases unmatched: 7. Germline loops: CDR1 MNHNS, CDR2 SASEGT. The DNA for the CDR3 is TGTGCCAGCAAAAGGGACAGGGGGCAGGGAGAGACCCAGTACTTC. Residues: CASKRDRGQGETQYF.

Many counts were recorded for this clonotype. CDR3 sequence (DNA): TGCGCCAGCAGCCCCGAAGGGAGCAATCAGCCCCAGCATTTT. This encodes CASSPEGSNQPQHF. The chain employs TRBV4-1 and TRBJ1-5; D is ambiguous. In germline, CDR1 is MGHRA, CDR2 YSYEKL. The CDR3 has 14 residues. The V end was cut by 4 bases, the J end by 1 base, with 8 bases between.

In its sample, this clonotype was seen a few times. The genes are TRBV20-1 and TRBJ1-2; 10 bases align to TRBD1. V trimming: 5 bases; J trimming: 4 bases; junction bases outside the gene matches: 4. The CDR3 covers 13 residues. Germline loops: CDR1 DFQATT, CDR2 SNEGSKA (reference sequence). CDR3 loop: CSARGQGTYGYTF. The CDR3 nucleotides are TGCAGTGCTCGGGGACAGGGGACCTATGGCTACACCTTC.

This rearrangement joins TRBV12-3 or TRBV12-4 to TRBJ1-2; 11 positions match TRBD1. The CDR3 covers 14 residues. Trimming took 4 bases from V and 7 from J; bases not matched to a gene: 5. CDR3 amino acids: CASSSGTGGRGYTF. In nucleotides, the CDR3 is TGTGCCAGCAGTTCCGGGACAGGGGGACGTGGCTACACCTTC.

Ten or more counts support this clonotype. The CDR3 nucleotides are TGTGCCACCAGCGCGACGTGGATGGACCGAACGCAAGAGACCCAGTACTTC. The encoded protein is CATSATWMDRTQETQYF. The chain joins TRBV15 to TRBJ2-5; D gene ambiguous. Germline V gene lookup returns CDR1 LNHNV and CDR2 YYDKDF (reference sequence). The V gene lost 5 bases and the J gene lost 2 bases, with 21 bases spanning the gap. The CDR3 is 17 amino acids.

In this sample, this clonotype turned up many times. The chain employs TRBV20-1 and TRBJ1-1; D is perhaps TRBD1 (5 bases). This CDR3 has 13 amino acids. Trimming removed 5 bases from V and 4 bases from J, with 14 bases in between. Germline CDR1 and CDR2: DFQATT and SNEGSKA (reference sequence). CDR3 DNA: TGCAGTGCTGCAGGGCGCTGGGGCACTGAAGCTTTCTTT. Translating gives CSAAGRWGTEAFF.

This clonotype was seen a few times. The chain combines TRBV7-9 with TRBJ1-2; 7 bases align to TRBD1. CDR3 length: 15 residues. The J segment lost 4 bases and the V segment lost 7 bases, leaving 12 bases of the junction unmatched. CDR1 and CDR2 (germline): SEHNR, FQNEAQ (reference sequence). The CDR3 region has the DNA TGTGCCAGCAACTTGGCGGGACAGTTGATCTATGGCTACACCTTC. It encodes CASNLAGQLIYGYTF. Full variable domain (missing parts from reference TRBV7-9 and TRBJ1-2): DTGVSQNPRHKITKRGQNVTFRCDPISEHNRLYWYRQTLGQGPEFLTYFQNEAQLEKSRLLSDRFSAERPKGSFSTLEIQRTEQGDSAMYLCASNLAGQLIYGYTFGSGTRLTVV.

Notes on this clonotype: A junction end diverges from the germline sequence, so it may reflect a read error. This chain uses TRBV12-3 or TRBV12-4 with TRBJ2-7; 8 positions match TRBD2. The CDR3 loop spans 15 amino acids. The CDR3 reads CASSLGGGPSYEQDF. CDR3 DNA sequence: TGTGCCAGCAGTTTAGGCGGGGGGCCCTCCTACGAGCAGGACTTC.

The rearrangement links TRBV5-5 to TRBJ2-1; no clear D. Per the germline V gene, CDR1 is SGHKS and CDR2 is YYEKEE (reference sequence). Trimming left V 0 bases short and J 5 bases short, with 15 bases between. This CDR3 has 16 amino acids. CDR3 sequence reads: CASSLGPRYIDNEQFF. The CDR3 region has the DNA TGTGCCAGCAGCTTGGGCCCAAGGTATATTGACAATGAGCAGTTCTTC.

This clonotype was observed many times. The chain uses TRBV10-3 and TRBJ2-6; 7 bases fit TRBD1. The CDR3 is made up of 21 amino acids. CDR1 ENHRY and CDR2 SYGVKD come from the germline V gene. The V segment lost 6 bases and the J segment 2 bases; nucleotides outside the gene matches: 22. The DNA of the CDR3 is TGTGCCATCAGGGGAGAGACAAGGGACAGCTTCTTAAGGGCTGGGGCCAACGTCCTGACTTTC. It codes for CAIRGETRDSFLRAGANVLTF.